This T cell receptor (beta chain) was obtained from a study of CD8 T cell repertoires and HIV-1 epitope variants. In the study overall: T cells were stimulated with Twenty-five Gag and Nef peptides separately. Controls included no peptide, Ebola AY9 epitope, and a CMV, EBV, flu pool. Study-wide findings and caveats: Nef KF9 drew roughly 5 clonotypes and HW9 one, without TAALDMSHF responses.

Produced via immunoSEQ multiplex PCR; TCRdb's table is partial and in-frame only. Of roughly 1,100 clones listed, under 80% are singletons. The CDR3 spans 16 residues. Trimming removed 1 base at V and 3 bases at J, with 15 bases between. Germline loops: CDR1 LGHNA, CDR2 YSLEER. Turning to this clone: Its matching antigen is unknown.

The chain recombines TRBV4-3 with TRBJ1-1; D call uncertain. The sequenced sample consisted of cultured CD8+ T cells derived from PBMCs. This TCR was sampled from a male donor with HIV. DNA of the CDR3: TGCGCCAGCAGCCAAGGGTCGGGTGGATTTTACACTGAAGCTTTCTTT. This gives the protein CASSQGSGGFYTEAFF.